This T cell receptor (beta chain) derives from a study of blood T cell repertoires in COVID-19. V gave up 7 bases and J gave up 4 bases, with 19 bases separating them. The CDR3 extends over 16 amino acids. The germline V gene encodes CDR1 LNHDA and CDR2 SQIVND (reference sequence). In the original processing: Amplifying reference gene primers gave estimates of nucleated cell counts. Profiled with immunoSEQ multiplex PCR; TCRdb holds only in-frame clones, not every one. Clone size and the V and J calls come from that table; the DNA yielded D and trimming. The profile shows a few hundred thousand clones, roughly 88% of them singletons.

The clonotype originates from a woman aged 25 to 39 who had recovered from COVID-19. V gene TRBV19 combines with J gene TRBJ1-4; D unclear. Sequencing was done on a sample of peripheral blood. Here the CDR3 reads CASKRDTEGFNEKLFF. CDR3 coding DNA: TGTGCCAGTAAACGGGATACTGAAGGTTTTAATGAAAAACTGTTTTTT.